The subject of this entry is one T cell receptor beta chain. This record belongs to a study of technical replicates of blood from a handful of donors. This CDR3 is built from 16 residues. CDR1 is SGHTA and CDR2 is FQGNSA in the germline V gene. V trimming: 5 bases; J trimming: 4 bases; junction bases outside the gene matches: 9. Here immunoSEQ multiplex PCR was the method, and the copy in TCRdb shows in-frame clones only, minus some. The data show about 60,000 clones, around nine tenths seen once. Sequenced: PBMCs. This sequence originates from a human donor in good health. Some clones in this sample may be carry-over from other donors' samples. The chain uses TRBV7-2 and TRBJ1-3, with 9 bases matching TRBD1. Here the CDR3 DNA reads TGTGCCAGCAGCCCGTTACAGGGGGCAGGGGGAAACACCATATATTTT. It translates to CASSPLQGAGGNTIYF.